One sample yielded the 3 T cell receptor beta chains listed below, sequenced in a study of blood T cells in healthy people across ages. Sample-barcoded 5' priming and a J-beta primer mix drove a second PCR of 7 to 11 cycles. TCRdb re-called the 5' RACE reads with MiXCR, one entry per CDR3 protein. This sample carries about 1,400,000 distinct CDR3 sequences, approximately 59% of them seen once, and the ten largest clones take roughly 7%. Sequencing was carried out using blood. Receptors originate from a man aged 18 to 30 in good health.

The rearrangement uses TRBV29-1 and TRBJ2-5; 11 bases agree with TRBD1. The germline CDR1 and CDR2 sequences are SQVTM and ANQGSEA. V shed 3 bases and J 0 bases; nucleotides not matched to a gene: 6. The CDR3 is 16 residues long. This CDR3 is CSVDPRDRGYQETQYF. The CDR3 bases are TGCAGCGTTGATCCCCGGGACAGGGGGTACCAAGAGACCCAGTACTTC. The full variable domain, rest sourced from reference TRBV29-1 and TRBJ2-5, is SAVISQKPSRDICQRGTSLTIQCQVDSQVTMMFWYRQQPGQSLTLIATANQGSEATYESGFVIDKFPISRPNLTFSTLTVSNMSPEDSSIYLCSVDPRDRGYQETQYFGPGTRLLVL.

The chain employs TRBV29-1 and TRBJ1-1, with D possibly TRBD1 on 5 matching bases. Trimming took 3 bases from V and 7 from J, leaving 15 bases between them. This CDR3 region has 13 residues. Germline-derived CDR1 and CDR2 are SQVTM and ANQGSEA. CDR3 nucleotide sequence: TGCAGCGTTGATGAAGGGGTGGGGGATGAAGCTTTCTTT. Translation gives CSVDEGVGDEAFF.

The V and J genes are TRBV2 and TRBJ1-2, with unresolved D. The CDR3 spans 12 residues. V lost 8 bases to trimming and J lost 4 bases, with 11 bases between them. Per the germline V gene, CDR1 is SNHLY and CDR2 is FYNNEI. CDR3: CASGGGAYGYTF. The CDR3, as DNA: TGTGCCAGCGGAGGCGGAGCCTATGGCTACACCTTC.